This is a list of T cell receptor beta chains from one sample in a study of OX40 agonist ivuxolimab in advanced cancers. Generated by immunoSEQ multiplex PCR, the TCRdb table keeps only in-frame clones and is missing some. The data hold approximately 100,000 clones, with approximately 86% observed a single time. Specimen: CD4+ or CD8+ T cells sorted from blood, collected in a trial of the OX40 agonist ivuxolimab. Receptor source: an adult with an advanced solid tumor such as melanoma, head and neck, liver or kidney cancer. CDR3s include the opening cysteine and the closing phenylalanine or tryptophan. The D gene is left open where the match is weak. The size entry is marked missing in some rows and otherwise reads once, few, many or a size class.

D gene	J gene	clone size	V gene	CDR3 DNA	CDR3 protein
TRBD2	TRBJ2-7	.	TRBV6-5	TGTGCCAGCAGTTTAGCGGGCACGTACGAGCAGTACTTC	CASSLAGTYEQYF
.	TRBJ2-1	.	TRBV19	TGTGCCAGTAGTATAGGTGCGGGGAATGAGCAGTTCTTC	CASSIGAGNEQFF
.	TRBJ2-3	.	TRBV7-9	TGTGCCAGCAGCTTACCTAGAACAGATACGCAGTATTTT	CASSLPRTDTQYF
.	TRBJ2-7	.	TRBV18	TGTGCCAGCTCACCGGGCCTGAACACCTACTACGAGCAGTACTTC	CASSPGLNTYYEQYF
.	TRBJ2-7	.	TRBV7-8	TGTGCCAGCAGCTTAGAGATGGCTCTCGGCTACGAGCAGTACTTC	CASSLEMALGYEQYF
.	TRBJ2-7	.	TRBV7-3	TGTGCCAGCAGCTTAAAAGTGAAGCAGGCGCTTACCTACGAGCAGTACTTC	CASSLKVKQALTYEQYF
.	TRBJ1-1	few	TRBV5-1	TGCGCCAGCAGCTTGGACGCGGGGAACACTGAAGCTTTCTTT	CASSLDAGNTEAFF
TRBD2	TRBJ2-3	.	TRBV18	TGTGCCAGCTCACCACAGGGTTTCGGGCTAGCGGGAGGTCCAGATACGCAGTATTTT	CASSPQGFGLAGGPDTQYF
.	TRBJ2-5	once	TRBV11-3	TGTGCCAGCAGCTTCGATTATGGGACCCAAGAGACCCAGTACTTC	CASSFDYGTQETQYF
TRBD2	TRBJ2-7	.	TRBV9	TGTGCCAGCAGCCCTTGGACTAGCGCCGACTACGAGCAGTACTTC	CASSPWTSADYEQYF
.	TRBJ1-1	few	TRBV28	TGTGCCAGCAGTTTAGGGGAGGGTTGGTCTGAAGCTTTCTTT	CASSLGEGWSEAFF
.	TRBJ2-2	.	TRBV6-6	TGTGCCAGCACCTGGGACGGTCGTTCCACCGGGGAGCTGTTTTTT	CASTWDGRSTGELFF
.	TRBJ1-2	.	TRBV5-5	TGTGCCAGCAGCTTTGGGACCAACTCTGGCTACACCTTC	CASSFGTNSGYTF
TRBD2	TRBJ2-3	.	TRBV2	TGTGCCAGCAGCGGACTTAGCGGGAGGGCCGCCGATACGCAGTATTTT	CASSGLSGRAADTQYF
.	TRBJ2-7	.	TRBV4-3	TGCGCCAGCAGCCAAGAAAGGGGTGGCGAGCAGTACTTC	CASSQERGGEQYF
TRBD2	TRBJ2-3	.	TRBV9	TGTGCCAGCAGCGTAGAGGATTGGGGGACTAGCCTGACAGATACGCAGTATTTT	CASSVEDWGTSLTDTQYF
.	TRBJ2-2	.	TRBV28	TGTGCCAGCAGTGTACCCCACCTTGACACCGGGGAGCTGTTTTTT	CASSVPHLDTGELFF
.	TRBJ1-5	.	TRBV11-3	TGTGCCAGCAGCTCCGGGGGTCAGCCCCAGCATTTT	CASSSGGQPQHF
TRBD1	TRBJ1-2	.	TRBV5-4	TGTGCCAGCAGCACGATGACAGGGCGCGATGGCTACACCTTC	CASSTMTGRDGYTF
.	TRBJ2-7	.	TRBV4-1	TGCGCCAGCAGCCAAGATCCGGGGGCGGGCTACGAGCAGTACTTC	CASSQDPGAGYEQYF
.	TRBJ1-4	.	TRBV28	TGTGCCAGCAGCCCTGACCTAGAAAAACTGTTTTTT	CASSPDLEKLFF
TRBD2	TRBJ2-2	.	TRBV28	TGTGCCAGCAGTTTAGGTTGGACTAGCGGGAGGGGGAAAAACACCGGGGAGCTGTTTTTT	CASSLGWTSGRGKNTGELFF
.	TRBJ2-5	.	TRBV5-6	TGTGCCAGCAGCACCGACCTGCGGACCCAGTACTTC	CASSTDLRTQYF
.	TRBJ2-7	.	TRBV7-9	TGTGCCAGCAGCCAAAAACATAGCGTCGAGCAGTACTTC	CASSQKHSVEQYF
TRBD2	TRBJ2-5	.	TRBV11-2	TGTGCCAGCAGCTTCGGGACTAGCGGAAAAGAGACCCAGTACTTC	CASSFGTSGKETQYF
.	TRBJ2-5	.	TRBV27	TGTGCCACCCAGGGGCAGCTAACAGAGACCCAGTACTTC	CATQGQLTETQYF
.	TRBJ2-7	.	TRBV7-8	TGTGCCAGCAGAGATTGGGTGGGCGAGCAGTACTTC	CASRDWVGEQYF
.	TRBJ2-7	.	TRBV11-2	TGTGCCAGCAGCTTACCAGTACCTGAGGAGCAGTACTTC	CASSLPVPEEQYF
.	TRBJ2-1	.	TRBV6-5	TGTGCCAGCAGTTACTCGGGGGGCCCGGGGTATGAGCAGTTCTTC	CASSYSGGPGYEQFF
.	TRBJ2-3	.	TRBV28	TGTGCCAGCAGTTTAAAATCCTGGGGGCAGAATACGCAGTATTTT	CASSLKSWGQNTQYF
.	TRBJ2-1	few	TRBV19	TGTGCCAGCACTGTCGTCTACGCCTTATTTGATGAGCAGTTCTTC	CASTVVYALFDEQFF
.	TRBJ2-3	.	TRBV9	TGTGCCAGCAGCTCACTGACTAGAGCCACAGATACGCAGTATTTT	CASSSLTRATDTQYF
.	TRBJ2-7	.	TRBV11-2	TGTGCCAGCAGCTTACAGGGGTACGAGCAGTACTTC	CASSLQGYEQYF
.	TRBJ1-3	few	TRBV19	TGTGCCAGTAGTATGACCAGCTCTGGAAACACCATATATTTT	CASSMTSSGNTIYF
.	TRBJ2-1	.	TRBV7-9	TGTGCCAGCAGCGGGAGGAATACAAGTGCAGATTACAATGAGCAGTTCTTC	CASSGRNTSADYNEQFF
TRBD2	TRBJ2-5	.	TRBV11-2	TGTGCCAGCAGCCTCACTCACGGACTAGCGGGTTGGTGGGAGACCCAGTACTTC	CASSLTHGLAGWWETQYF
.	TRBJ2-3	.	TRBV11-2	TGTGCCAGCAGCCATCAACCGGGTTACGATACGCAGTATTTT	CASSHQPGYDTQYF
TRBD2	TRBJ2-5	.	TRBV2	TGTGCCAGCGGGAGGGGAGAGACCCAGTACTTC	CASGRGETQYF
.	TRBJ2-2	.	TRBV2	TGTGCCATAGGTCGTGAAGGCAGAGCGAACACCGGGGAGCTGTTTTTT	CAIGREGRANTGELFF
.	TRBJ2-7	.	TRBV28	TGTGCCAGCGCCGGGACCGCCCTCTACGAGCAGTACTTC	CASAGTALYEQYF
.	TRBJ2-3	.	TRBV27	TGTGCCAGCAGTTTCCGACAGGGAGGTACAGATACGCAGTATTTT	CASSFRQGGTDTQYF
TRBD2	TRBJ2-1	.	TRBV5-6	TGTGCCAGCAGCTTCAGGGACTACCTTTACAATGAGCAGTTCTTC	CASSFRDYLYNEQFF
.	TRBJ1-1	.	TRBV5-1	TGCGCCAGCAGCTTCCTGGGACCTGAAGCTTTCTTT	CASSFLGPEAFF
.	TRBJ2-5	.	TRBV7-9	TGTGCCAGCAGCTTACTTGGAAGGGAGACCCAGTACTTC	CASSLLGRETQYF